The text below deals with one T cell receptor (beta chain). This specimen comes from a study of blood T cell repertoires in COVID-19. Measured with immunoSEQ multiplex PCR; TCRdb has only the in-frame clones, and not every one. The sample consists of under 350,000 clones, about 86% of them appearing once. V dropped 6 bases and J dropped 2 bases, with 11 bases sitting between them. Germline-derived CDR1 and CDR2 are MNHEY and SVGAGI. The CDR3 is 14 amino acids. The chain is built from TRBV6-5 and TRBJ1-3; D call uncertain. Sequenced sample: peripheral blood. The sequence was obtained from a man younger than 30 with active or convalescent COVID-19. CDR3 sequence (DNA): TGTGCCAGCAGCTTGGTGGGAGCTGGAAACACCATATATTTT. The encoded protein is CASSLVGAGNTIYF.